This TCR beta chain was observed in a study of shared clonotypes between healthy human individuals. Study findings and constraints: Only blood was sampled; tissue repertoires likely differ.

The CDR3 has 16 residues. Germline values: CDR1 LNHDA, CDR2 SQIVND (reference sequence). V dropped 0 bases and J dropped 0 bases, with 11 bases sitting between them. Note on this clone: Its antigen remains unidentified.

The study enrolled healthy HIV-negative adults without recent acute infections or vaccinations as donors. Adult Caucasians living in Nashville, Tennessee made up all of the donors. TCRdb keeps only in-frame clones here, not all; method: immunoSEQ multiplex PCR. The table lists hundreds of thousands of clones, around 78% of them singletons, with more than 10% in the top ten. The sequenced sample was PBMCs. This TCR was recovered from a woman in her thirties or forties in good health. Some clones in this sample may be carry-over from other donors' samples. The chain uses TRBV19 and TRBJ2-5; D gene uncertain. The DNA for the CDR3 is TGTGCCAGTAGTATAGATCTTGGGCGGAACCAAGAGACCCAGTACTTC. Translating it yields CASSIDLGRNQETQYF.